Sequencing of this T cell receptor (beta chain) was carried out in a study of T cell changes during pregnancy in multiple sclerosis. The repertoire was sequenced with immunoSEQ multiplex PCR; TCRdb's copy has only in-frame clones and lacks some. The sample contains about 93,000 clones, around 93% of which appear only once. Germline CDR1 SNHLY, CDR2 FYNNEI. The CDR3 spans 13 residues. J was trimmed by 5 bases and V by 8 bases; bases with no gene match: 3. This receptor was obtained from a female donor with multiple sclerosis, enrolled in a pregnancy study. This specimen was peripheral blood, taken before pregnancy. V and J are TRBV2 and TRBJ2-1; 10 bases line up with TRBD2. CDR3 coding DNA: TGTGCCAGCGAACTAGCGGGAAACAATGAGCAGTTCTTC. Amino acid sequence: CASELAGNNEQFF.